This passage covers 5 T cell receptor beta chains from one sample sequenced in a study of cytomegalovirus exposure and HLA in healthy donors. With 60 Vbeta and 13 Jbeta primers, the PCR was carried out. The method was immunoSEQ multiplex PCR; TCRdb's version includes in-frame clones alone and lacks a portion of them. The data contain about 100,000 clones, about 68% of them singletons. The sequencing input was PBMCs. These receptors originate from a male donor in good health and CMV-seropositive.

The rearrangement joins TRBV5-1 to TRBJ2-3; no firm D call. The germline gives CDR1 SGHRS, CDR2 YFSETQ. CDR3 size: 19 residues. The V gene lost 0 bases and the J gene lost 3 bases, with 23 bases spanning the gap. CDR3 nucleotides: TGCGCCAGCAGCTTGGTTAAATTTTTCCAGCCGAAGGAGACAGATACGCAGTATTTT. It yields the protein CASSLVKFFQPKETDTQYF.

This clone was seen a single time. The V gene is TRBV21-1, the J gene TRBJ1-4; the tabulated D call, TRBD1, remains unverified against the DNA. TRBV21-1 is marked as a pseudogene. The CDR3 contains 14 residues. The CDR3 loop is CASSLDRVVEKLFF. CDR3 in DNA: TGTGCCAGCAGTCTGGACAGGGTAGTTGAAAAACTGTTTTTT.

This clone occurred a few times. The CDR3: CASSESSGGQETQYF. The CDR3 DNA is TGTGCCAGCAGTGAATCTAGCGGGGGGCAAGAGACCCAGTACTTC. This rearrangement joins TRBV2 to TRBJ2-5; 11 nucleotides line up with TRBD2. Germline V CDR1 and CDR2: SNHLY, FYNNEI. V shed 2 bases, J shed 2 bases, and the junction held 1 base outside the gene matches. The CDR3 loop spans 15 amino acids. The complete variable domain, with remaining parts taken from reference TRBV2 and TRBJ2-5, reads EPEVTQTPSHQVTQMGQEVILRCVPISNHLYFYWYRQILGQKVEFLVSFYNNEISEKSEIFDDQFSVERPDGSNFTLKIRSTKLEDSAMYFCASSESSGGQETQYFGPGTRLLVL.

This chain connects TRBV25-1 to TRBJ2-7; 14 positions agree with TRBD2. Germline loops: CDR1 MGHDK, CDR2 SYGVNS. CDR3 length: 15 residues. The J segment lost 3 bases and the V segment lost 8 bases, leaving 6 bases of the junction unmatched. CDR3 sequence: CASARLAGGSYEQYF. CDR3 nucleotide sequence: TGTGCCAGCGCCAGACTAGCGGGGGGGAGCTACGAGCAGTACTTC.

This rearrangement joins TRBV25-1 to TRBJ1-2; 8 nucleotides agree with TRBD1. Germline V gene data show CDR1 as MGHDK and CDR2 as SYGVNS. V lost 1 base to trimming and J lost 4 bases; unmatched junction nucleotides: 8. CDR3 length: 16 amino acids. DNA of the CDR3: TGTGCCAGCAGTGAATCGGGGACAGGACTTATCTATGGCTACACCTTC. Translation gives CASSESGTGLIYGYTF.